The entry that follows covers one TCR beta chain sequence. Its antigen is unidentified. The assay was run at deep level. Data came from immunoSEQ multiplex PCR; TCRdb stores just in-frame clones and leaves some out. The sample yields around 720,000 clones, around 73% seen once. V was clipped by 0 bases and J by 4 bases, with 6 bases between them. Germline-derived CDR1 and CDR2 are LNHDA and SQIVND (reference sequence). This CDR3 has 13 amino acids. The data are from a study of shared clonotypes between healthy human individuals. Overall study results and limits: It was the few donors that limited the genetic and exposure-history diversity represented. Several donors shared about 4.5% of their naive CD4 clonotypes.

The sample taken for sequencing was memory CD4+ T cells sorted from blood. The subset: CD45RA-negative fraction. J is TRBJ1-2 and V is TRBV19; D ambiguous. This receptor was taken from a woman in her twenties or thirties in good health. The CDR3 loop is CASSIDLRYGYTF. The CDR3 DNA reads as TGTGCCAGTAGTATAGATCTTCGCTATGGCTACACCTTC.